This T cell receptor (beta chain) was identified in a study of blood T cell repertoires in COVID-19. The wider study: Researchers got acute and convalescent COVID-19 samples from the United States, Italy and Spain. PBMCs, B-cell-depleted T cells, or T cells were the source of the cDNA or gDNA that made up the material.

Authors' processing steps: By means of reference gene primer amplification, nucleated cell counts were estimated. Profiled with immunoSEQ multiplex PCR; TCRdb holds only in-frame clones, not every one. V and J calls and clone size follow that table, whereas D and trimming were derived from the DNA. The repertoire holds about 83,000 clones, with approximately 81% as singletons. V shed 6 bases, J shed 2 bases, and the junction held 9 bases outside the gene matches. The CDR3 runs 15 residues. CDR1 and CDR2 from the germline V gene are LNHDA and SQIVND (reference sequence). The receptor was derived from a woman of 80 years or more with acute or convalescent COVID-19. Sample: peripheral blood. The V and J genes are TRBV19 and TRBJ2-7; TRBD1 matches at 8 bases. CDR3 DNA: TGTGCCAGTAGCATTTCACAGGGGGTCGCCTACGAGCAGTACTTC. Amino acids: CASSISQGVAYEQYF.